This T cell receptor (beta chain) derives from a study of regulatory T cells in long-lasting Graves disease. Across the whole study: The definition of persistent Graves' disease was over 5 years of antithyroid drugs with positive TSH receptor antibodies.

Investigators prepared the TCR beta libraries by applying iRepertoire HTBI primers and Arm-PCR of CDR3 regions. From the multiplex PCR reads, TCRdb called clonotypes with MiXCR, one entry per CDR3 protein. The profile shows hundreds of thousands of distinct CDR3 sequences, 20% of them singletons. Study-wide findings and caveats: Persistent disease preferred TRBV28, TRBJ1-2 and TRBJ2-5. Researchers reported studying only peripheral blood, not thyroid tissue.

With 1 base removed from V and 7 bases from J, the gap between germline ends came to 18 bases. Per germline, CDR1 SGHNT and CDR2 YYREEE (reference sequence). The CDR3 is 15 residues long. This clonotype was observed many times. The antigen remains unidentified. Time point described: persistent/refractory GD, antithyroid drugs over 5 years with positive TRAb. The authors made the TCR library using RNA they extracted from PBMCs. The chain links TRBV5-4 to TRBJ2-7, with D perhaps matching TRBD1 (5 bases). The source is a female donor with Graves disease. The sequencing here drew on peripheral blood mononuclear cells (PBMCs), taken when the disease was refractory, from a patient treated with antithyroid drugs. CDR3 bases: TGTGCCAGCAGCTTGCTCGGGCAGGGCCCTGAGGAGCAGTACTTC. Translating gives CASSLLGQGPEEQYF. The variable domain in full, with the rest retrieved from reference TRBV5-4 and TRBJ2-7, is ETGVTQSPTHLIKTRGQQVTLRCSSQSGHNTVSWYQQALGQGPQFIFQYYREEENGRGNFPPRFSGLQFPNYSSELNVNALELDDSALYLCASSLLGQGPEEQYFGPGTRLTVT.